This TCR beta chain is from a study of a mutant IDH1 vaccine in newly diagnosed glioma (dated by TCRdb to the early 2020s). Some background on the complete study: Eight vaccinations were administered to patients in weeks 1, 3, 5, 7, 11, 15, 19 and 23, corresponding to visits V03 through V10. In the chemotherapy-containing groups, vaccination started alongside temozolomide cycles, whereas in patients who had radiotherapy alone it started 4-6 weeks after radiotherapy. Of the approximately 29 treated patients, 62.5% were male and around 38% were female, and a mean age of approximately 40 years was recorded. Before enrollment, most patients had been given radiochemotherapy with temozolomide as standard therapy, while the rest had received either radiotherapy alone or temozolomide alone. Six visits were used for peripheral blood collection: V03 (baseline), V05, V07, V10, V12 and V13. Longitudinal TCRB deep sequencing was performed for 20 to 25 treated patients wherever samples were available for exploratory analyses.

Paper-wide results and their limitations: Immune responses induced by the vaccine were seen in around 93% of patients across multiple MHC alleles. Selection of PBMC samples for TCRB deep sequencing was based on availability. The authors noted that analyses of patient blood samples could not be reproduced because of sample limitations. Pseudoprogression appeared unrelated to alterations in the top peripheral T cell clonotypes detected by TCRB sequencing.

Via the germline V gene, CDR1 is SGHTA and CDR2 FQGTGA. The CDR3, from cysteine to phenylalanine, totals 18 residues. The DNA shown is the 54-base CDR3, in frame from base 1. V gives up 1 base and J gives up 0 bases, and the segment between their germline ends measures 16 bases. Library preparation employed the immunoSEQ multiplex PCR assay. Rearranged TCR beta chain sequences were amplified with the hsTCRB Kit following the manufacturer's protocol. An Illumina MiSeq was used to sequence the TCRB libraries. As for the authors' bioinformatics: The kit vendor's proprietary platform handled demultiplexing, trimming and gene mapping. What TCRdb holds here is the immuneACCESS table cut down to in-frame rearrangements. Part of the clones is not present; checked against another copy, under half of the missing clones reflect an unresolved V gene, and the others are unexplained. That table is the source of V, J and clone size, and D and trimming were worked out from the DNA. This sample has 55,000 or so clones in its table, and 75% to 95% of those were observed once. The ten most abundant clones make up around 2.4% of the sample.

Read against the paper, the sample's time point label means: week 11, during vaccination. Each vaccine dose, consisting of 300 ug of a 20-mer mutant IDH1 peptide in Montanide, was administered subcutaneously with topical imiquimod. The donors had newly diagnosed IDH1-mutant astrocytomas of WHO grade 3 or 4 that showed loss of nuclear ATRX. The samples were drawn from NOA16, a multicentre, single-arm, open-label phase I trial in Germany that tested a mutant IDH1 peptide vaccine in humans for the first time. Genomic DNA for TCRB sequencing was extracted from EDTA blood using the DNeasy Blood and Tissue Kit. Comment on this clone: The antigen it recognizes is unknown. Base qualities are not provided; no much larger clone lies one nucleotide away.

The chain is assembled from TRBV7-3 and TRBJ1-5; the best D guess is TRBD1, with 6 bases matching. The TCR originated in a man aged 50 to 60 with glioma. Sequencing used PBMCs, obtained from a glioma patient whose treatment included an IDH1 peptide vaccine. The CDR3 protein is CASSLRTRDIYSNQPQHF. The bases are TGTGCCAGCAGCTTAAGAACCCGGGACATATATAGCAATCAGCCCCAGCATTTT.